The 30 T cell receptor beta chains presented below share a single source sample, sequenced in a study of identical twins. TCRdb fed the 5' RACE reads into MiXCR, producing one record per CDR3 protein. The sample has around 370,000 distinct CDR3 sequences; 9% to 10% are singletons. What was sequenced was naive T cells sorted from blood. These receptors all come from a woman between 45 and 65 years old in good health.

Only a few counts were recorded for this clonotype. The chain combines TRBV2 with TRBJ2-1, with 11 nucleotides matching TRBD2. The ends lost 10 bases at V and 3 bases at J; junction bases unmatched: 5. The CDR3 loop spans 14 amino acids. CDR1 is SNHLY and CDR2 is FYNNEI in the germline V gene. The CDR3 DNA reads as TGTGCCACCGAGACTAGCGGGAACTACAATGAGCAGTTCTTC. It is translated as CATETSGNYNEQFF.

This clonotype was counted at least ten times. J is TRBJ1-2 and V is TRBV19; D is perhaps TRBD1 (5 bases). Germline V gives CDR1 LNHDA, CDR2 SQIVND (reference sequence). The CDR3 spans 13 residues. V gave up 3 bases and J gave up 4 bases, with 9 bases separating them. Here the CDR3 DNA reads TGTGCCAGTAGTATCGTGGACACCTATGGCTACACCTTC. This gives the protein CASSIVDTYGYTF.

This clonotype was observed a few times. The rearrangement links TRBV5-5 to TRBJ1-2; TRBD1 is a possible D gene (5 bases). Germline CDR1 reads SGHKS; CDR2 reads YYEKEE (reference sequence). The CDR3 covers 14 residues. V dropped 1 base and J dropped 6 bases, with 13 bases sitting between them. The CDR3 loop reads CASSLFGREDGYTF. The CDR3 DNA reads as TGTGCCAGCAGCTTGTTCGGCAGGGAGGATGGCTACACCTTC.

In this sample, this clonotype turned up many times. The V and J genes are TRBV5-1 and TRBJ1-1; tentatively, D is TRBD1 (5 bases). V lost 7 bases and J lost 1, with 11 bases in between. This CDR3 spans 13 amino acids. Germline-derived CDR1 and CDR2 are SGHRS and YFSETQ. CDR3 DNA sequence: TGCGCCAGCTCGACAGTTGGGAACACTGAAGCTTTCTTT. Protein product: CASSTVGNTEAFF.

The chain employs TRBV24-1 and TRBJ2-3, with D tentatively TRBD1 (5 bases). The CDR3 runs to 16 residues. Germline CDR1 reads KGHDR; CDR2 reads SFDVKD. Between the trimmed V and J ends, which lost 3 bases and 1 base, there was a span of 13 bases. The CDR3 coding sequence is TGTGCCACCAGTGATCCGATGACAGTCGGCACAGATACGCAGTATTTT. Protein sequence: CATSDPMTVGTDTQYF.

Remarks on this clonotype: The CDR3 does not close with the conserved phenylalanine or tryptophan, likely indicating a read error. The chain couples TRBV18 to TRBJ1-1; TRBD1 matches at 7 bases. This CDR3 spans 15 amino acids. V was pared by 1 base and J by 10 bases, with 12 bases of the junction left unmatched. The germline V gene encodes CDR1 KGHSH and CDR2 LQKENI. CDR3: CASSPLGQEGLRAFL. CDR3 in DNA: TGTGCCAGCTCACCACTTGGACAGGAGGGACTGCGAGCTTTCCTT.

The V call is TRBV4-2, the J call TRBJ1-6, with 8 bases fitting TRBD1. The CDR3 has 15 amino acids. Trimming took 1 base from V and 9 from J; bases not matched to a gene: 5. Germline loops: CDR1 LGHNA, CDR2 YNFKEQ. As DNA, the CDR3 is TGTGCCAGCAGCCAAGTCGGGACAGGCGGTTCACCCCTCCACTTT. It codes for CASSQVGTGGSPLHF.

This clonotype was counted only a few times. The CDR3 DNA follows: TGCAGTGCTAGAGATTCGACTAGCGGGAGTGAGACCCAGTACTTC. It is translated as CSARDSTSGSETQYF. The J gene is TRBJ2-5, the V gene TRBV20-1, with 12 bases fitting TRBD2. The J segment lost 5 bases and the V segment lost 0 bases, leaving 4 bases of the junction unmatched. This CDR3 spans 15 amino acids. The germline CDR1 and CDR2 sequences are DFQATT and SNEGSKA (reference sequence).

The chain combines TRBV5-1 with TRBJ2-3; D is unresolved. Germline V gene sequence: CDR1 SGHRS, CDR2 YFSETQ. V lost 7 bases and J 6 bases, leaving 12 bases between the germline ends. This CDR3 has 12 residues. CDR3 loop: CASYQSVDTQYF. CDR3 sequence (DNA): TGCGCCAGCTACCAATCAGTCGATACGCAGTATTTT.

The chain combines TRBV25-1 with TRBJ2-2; 10 bases match TRBD2. The germline gives CDR1 MGHDK, CDR2 SYGVNS. This CDR3 has 16 amino acids. The V gene end was trimmed by 3 bases and the J gene end by 6 bases; junction bases not matched to a gene: 7. CDR3 residues: CASSDNRLAGSGELFF. CDR3 nucleotide sequence: TGTGCCAGCAGTGATAACAGACTAGCGGGTTCCGGGGAGCTGTTTTTT.

The chain has TRBV27 and TRBJ1-4, with unresolved D. Looked up from germline, CDR1 is MNHEY and CDR2 is SMNVEV (reference sequence). The CDR3 is 14 residues long. V lost 3 bases and J 10 bases, leaving 15 bases between the germline ends. DNA of the CDR3: TGTGCCAGCAGTTTTGCGGGTACCCCTGCAAAACTGTTTTTT. This encodes CASSFAGTPAKLFF.

Ten or more counts support this clonotype. CDR3 nucleotides: TGTGCCATCAGTAAGGGACAGAGCTCCTACGAGCAGTACTTC. This codes for CAISKGQSSYEQYF. The chain employs TRBV10-3 and TRBJ2-7; 7 bases map to TRBD1. Germline CDR1 and CDR2: ENHRY and SYGVKD. V lost 5 bases to trimming and J lost 0 bases; unmatched junction nucleotides: 4. CDR3 length: 14 residues.

This clonotype was detected only a few times. This chain connects TRBV11-2 to TRBJ2-7; 7 bases map to TRBD2. The CDR3 sequence is 15 residues long. From germline, CDR1 is SGHAT and CDR2 FQNNGV. V gave up 3 bases and J gave up 4 bases; unmatched junction bases: 9. CDR3 in DNA: TGTGCCAGCAGCTTCGGCGGGAGCAAATCGTACGAGCAGTACGTC. Its translation: CASSFGGSKSYEQYV.

In its sample, this clonotype was seen many times. V is TRBV6-6 and J is TRBJ1-6, with TRBD1 as a possible D gene (5 bases). The CDR3 is 14 amino acids. The ends were cut back, 8 bases at V and 10 bases at J, with 18 bases in the middle. CDR1 and CDR2 from the germline V gene are MNHNY and SVGAGI (reference sequence). Here the CDR3 DNA reads TGTGCCAGCGCCCCGGGAGGGGTTGGCTCACCCCTCCACTTT. It is translated as CASAPGGVGSPLHF.

This clonotype was counted a single time. J is TRBJ2-2 and V is TRBV29-1; no reliable D call. The germline V gene encodes CDR1 SQVTM and CDR2 ANQGSEA. This CDR3 contains 12 residues. Trimming shortened V by 3 bases and J by 6 bases, and 8 bases separated the two germline ends. The CDR3 DNA follows: TGCAGCGTTGATTCATCGGCCGGGGAGCTGTTTTTT. It is translated as CSVDSSAGELFF.

This clonotype was recorded a few times. The J gene is TRBJ2-2, the V gene TRBV7-9; tentative D call: TRBD2 (5 bases). V was clipped by 4 bases and J by 6 bases, with 12 bases between them. This CDR3 has 14 residues. CDR1 and CDR2 (germline): SEHNR, FQNEAQ (reference sequence). CDR3 DNA sequence: TGTGCCAGCAGCTCCACCCTAGCCCCCGGGGAGCTGTTTTTT. Amino acid sequence: CASSSTLAPGELFF.

This clonotype was observed many times. The chain has TRBV28 and TRBJ2-1; 8 bases agree with TRBD2. This CDR3 comprises 15 residues. Trimming took 4 bases from V and 10 from J; bases not matched to a gene: 12. Germline assignment: CDR1 MDHEN and CDR2 SYDVKM. The chain's CDR3 is CASSSLTSGLSEQFF. The CDR3 DNA sequence: TGTGCCAGCAGTTCTCTTACTAGCGGTTTGTCGGAGCAGTTCTTC.

This clonotype was counted between two and nine times. This chain connects TRBV6-5 to TRBJ1-2, with D maybe TRBD1 (5 bases). The CDR3 is 15 amino acids. Germline V gene sequence: CDR1 MNHEY, CDR2 SVGAGI. Trimming pared 2 bases from V and 4 bases from J, leaving 14 bases between. CDR3 sequence: CASSYRGKISYGYTF. CDR3 nucleotides: TGTGCCAGCAGTTACAGGGGCAAAATAAGCTATGGCTACACCTTC.

In its sample, this clonotype was seen a few times. This sequence joins TRBV27 and TRBJ2-1; 7 positions agree with TRBD2. V lost 7 bases, J lost 0 bases, and 6 bases stayed unmatched. From germline, CDR1 is MNHEY and CDR2 SMNVEV (reference sequence). This CDR3 region has 15 residues. In DNA form, the CDR3 reads TGTGCCAGCATGACTAGCCCTAGCTCCTACAATGAGCAGTTCTTC. Translation gives CASMTSPSSYNEQFF.

This chain links TRBV11-3 with TRBJ1-4; D might be TRBD1 (5 bases). Trimming pared 5 bases from V and 6 bases from J, leaving 16 bases between. CDR1 SGHNT and CDR2 YENEEA come from the germline V gene. This CDR3 is 15 amino acids long. CDR3 protein: CASSPEGTTDEKLFF. CDR3 nucleotides: TGTGCCAGCAGCCCGGAAGGGACTACGGATGAAAAACTGTTTTTT.

This clonotype was detected a few times. This rearrangement joins TRBV20-1 to TRBJ2-7, with D hard to call. Trimming took 7 bases from V and 0 from J, leaving 13 bases between them. Germline V gene data show CDR1 as DFQATT and CDR2 as SNEGSKA (reference sequence). CDR3 size: 13 residues. Here the CDR3 reads CSVPKQHSYEQYF. CDR3 DNA: TGCAGTGTCCCCAAACAGCACTCCTACGAGCAGTACTTC.

This clonotype was detected many times. The chain carries TRBV24-1 and TRBJ2-4, with 10 bases that match TRBD1. The ends lost 7 bases at V and 10 bases at J; junction bases unmatched: 3. The CDR3 has 12 residues. The germline gives CDR1 KGHDR, CDR2 SFDVKD. The DNA for the CDR3 is TGTGCCACCAGCAGGGACAGGGGTATTCAGTACTTC. It codes for CATSRDRGIQYF.

This clonotype was counted only a few times. The rearrangement links TRBV6-5 to TRBJ2-2; 7 bases map to TRBD1. Germline values: CDR1 MNHEY, CDR2 SVGAGI. Unmatched junction bases numbered 3, after V lost 5 bases and J lost 0 bases. This CDR3 has 15 residues. In DNA, the CDR3 is TGTGCCAGCAGTCCGACAGGGACGAACACCGGGGAGCTGTTTTTT. It encodes CASSPTGTNTGELFF.

CDR3 amino acids: CSARNRELTDTQYF. The DNA of the CDR3 is TGCAGTGCTAGAAACCGGGAGCTCACAGATACGCAGTATTTT. The J gene is TRBJ2-3, the V gene TRBV20-1, with TRBD2 as a possible D gene (6 bases). Germline CDR1 is DFQATT and CDR2 is SNEGSKA (reference sequence). The CDR3 extends over 14 amino acids. V shed 2 bases and J shed 2 bases, with 11 bases lying between them.

The chain employs TRBV9 and TRBJ2-7; 9 bases map to TRBD2. The trim removed 4 bases at V and 7 bases at J, leaving 6 bases unmatched. The CDR3 is 13 amino acids. The germline V gene encodes CDR1 SGDLS and CDR2 YYNGEE. The CDR3 reads CASSLAGVGEQYF. CDR3 bases: TGTGCCAGCAGCTTAGCGGGAGTAGGAGAGCAGTACTTC.

This clonotype appeared a few times. The J gene is TRBJ1-5, the V gene TRBV5-5; no firm D call. V was trimmed by 2 bases and J by 5 bases, leaving 11 bases between them. Germline CDR1 SGHKS, CDR2 YYEKEE (reference sequence). The CDR3 has 14 residues. The DNA of the CDR3 is TGTGCCAGCAGCTTCGATGGGTCGTATCAGCCCCAGCATTTT. As protein: CASSFDGSYQPQHF.

This clonotype was seen repeatedly, ten times or more. The V and J genes are TRBV30 and TRBJ2-7, with unresolved D. The CDR3 runs to 13 residues. CDR1 and CDR2 (germline): GTSNPN, SVGIG (reference sequence). Trimming removed 2 bases from V and 0 bases from J, with 8 bases in between. The CDR3 spells CAWSPTNSYEQYF. In DNA form, the CDR3 reads TGTGCCTGGAGTCCTACAAACTCCTACGAGCAGTACTTC.

The sample holds a few counts of this clonotype. The rearrangement links TRBV7-2 to TRBJ1-2, with D perhaps matching TRBD1 (6 bases). The germline V and J ends were trimmed by 8 bases and 0 bases, with 13 bases remaining between them. Germline lookup yields CDR1 SGHTA and CDR2 FQGNSA. CDR3 size: 14 residues. CDR3 DNA: TGTGCCAGCGGAGGGGGGCTCGCTAACTATGGCTACACCTTC. Translation gives CASGGGLANYGYTF. The full variable domain, in which reference TRBV7-2 and TRBJ1-2 provide the parts outside the CDR3, is GAGVSQSPSNKVTEKGKDVELRCDPISGHTALYWYRQSLGQGLEFLIYFQGNSAPDKSGLPSDRFSAERTGGSVSTLTIQRTQQEDSAVYLCASGGGLANYGYTFGSGTRLTVV.

This clonotype was seen many times. This rearrangement joins TRBV27 to TRBJ2-1; D perhaps matches TRBD1 (6 bases). Trimming took off 5 bases at V and 2 bases at J, with 13 bases between the two ends. CDR1 and CDR2 from the germline V gene are MNHEY and SMNVEV (reference sequence). The CDR3 length is 15 residues. The CDR3 loop reads CASSGLGTPYNEQFF. The CDR3 DNA follows: TGTGCCAGCAGTGGGCTCGGGACACCCTACAATGAGCAGTTCTTC.

This clonotype was detected a few times. V is TRBV3-1 and J is TRBJ2-5; 7 nucleotides line up with TRBD1. The length of the CDR3 is 16 residues. Germline V gene lookup returns CDR1 LGHDT and CDR2 YNNKEL (reference sequence). J was trimmed by 1 base and V by 3 bases; bases with no gene match: 8. The DNA for the CDR3 is TGTGCCAGCAGCCAGATAATCGGGACAGCCCAAGAGACCCAGTACTTC. This gives the protein CASSQIIGTAQETQYF.